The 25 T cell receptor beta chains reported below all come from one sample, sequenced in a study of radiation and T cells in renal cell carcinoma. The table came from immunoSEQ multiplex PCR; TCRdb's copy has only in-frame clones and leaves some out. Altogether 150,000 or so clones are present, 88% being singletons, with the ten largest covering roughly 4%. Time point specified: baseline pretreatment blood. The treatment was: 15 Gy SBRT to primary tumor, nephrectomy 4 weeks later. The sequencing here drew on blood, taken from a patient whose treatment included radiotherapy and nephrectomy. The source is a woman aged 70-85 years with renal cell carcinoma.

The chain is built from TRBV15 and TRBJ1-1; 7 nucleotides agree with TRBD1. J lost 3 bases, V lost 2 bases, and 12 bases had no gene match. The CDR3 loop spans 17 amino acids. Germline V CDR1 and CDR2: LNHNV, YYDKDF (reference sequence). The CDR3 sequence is CATSRQQGTNLDTEAFF. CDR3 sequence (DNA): TGTGCCACCAGCAGACAACAGGGGACAAACTTGGACACTGAAGCTTTCTTT.

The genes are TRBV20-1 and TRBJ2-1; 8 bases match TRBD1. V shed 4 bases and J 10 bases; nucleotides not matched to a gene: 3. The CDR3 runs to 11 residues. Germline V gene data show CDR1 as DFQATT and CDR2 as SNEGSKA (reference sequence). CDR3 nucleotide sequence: TGCAGTGCTACAGGGGGCGGGGAGCAGTTCTTC. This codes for CSATGGGEQFF.

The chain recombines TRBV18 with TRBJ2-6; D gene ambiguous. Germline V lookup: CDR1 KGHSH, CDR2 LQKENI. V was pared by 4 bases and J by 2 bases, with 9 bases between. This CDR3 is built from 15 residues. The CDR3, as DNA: TGTGCCAGCTCACAAGGCCCCGCTGGGGCCAACGTCCTGACTTTC. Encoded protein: CASSQGPAGANVLTF.

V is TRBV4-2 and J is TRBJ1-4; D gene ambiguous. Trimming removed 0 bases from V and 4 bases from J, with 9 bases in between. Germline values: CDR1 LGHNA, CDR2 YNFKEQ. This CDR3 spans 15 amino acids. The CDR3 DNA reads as TGTGCCAGCAGCCAAGATTTCCGGTTTAATGAAAAACTGTTTTTT. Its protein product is CASSQDFRFNEKLFF.

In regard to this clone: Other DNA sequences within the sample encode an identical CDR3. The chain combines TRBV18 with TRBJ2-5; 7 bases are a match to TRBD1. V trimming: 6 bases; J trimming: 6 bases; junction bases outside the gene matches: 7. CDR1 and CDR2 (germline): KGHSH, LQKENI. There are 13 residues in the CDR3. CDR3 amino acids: CASSSDRAKTQYF. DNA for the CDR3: TGTGCCAGCTCGTCCGACAGGGCGAAGACCCAGTACTTC.

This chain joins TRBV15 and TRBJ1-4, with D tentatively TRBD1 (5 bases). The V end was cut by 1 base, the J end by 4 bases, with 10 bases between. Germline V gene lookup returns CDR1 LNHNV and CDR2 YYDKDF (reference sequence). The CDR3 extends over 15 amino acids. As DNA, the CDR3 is TGTGCCACCAGCAGAGTTGGGGCGGGTAATGAAAAACTGTTTTTT. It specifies CATSRVGAGNEKLFF.

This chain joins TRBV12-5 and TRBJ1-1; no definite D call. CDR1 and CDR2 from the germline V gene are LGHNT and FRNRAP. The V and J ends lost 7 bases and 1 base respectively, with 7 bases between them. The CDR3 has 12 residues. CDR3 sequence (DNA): TGTGCTAGTGCGGTTGGGAACACTGAAGCTTTCTTT. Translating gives CASAVGNTEAFF.

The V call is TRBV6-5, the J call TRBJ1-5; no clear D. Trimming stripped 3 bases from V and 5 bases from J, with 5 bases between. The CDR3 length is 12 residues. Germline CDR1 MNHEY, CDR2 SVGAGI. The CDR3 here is CASSYGDQPQHF. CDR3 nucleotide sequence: TGTGCCAGCAGTTATGGGGATCAGCCCCAGCATTTT.

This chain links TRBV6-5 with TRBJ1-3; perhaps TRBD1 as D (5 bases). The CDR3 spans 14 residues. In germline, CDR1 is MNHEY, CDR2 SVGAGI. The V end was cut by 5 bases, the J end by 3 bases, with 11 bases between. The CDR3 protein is CASSTGTRGNTIYF. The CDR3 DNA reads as TGTGCCAGCAGTACCGGGACGCGTGGAAACACCATATATTTT.

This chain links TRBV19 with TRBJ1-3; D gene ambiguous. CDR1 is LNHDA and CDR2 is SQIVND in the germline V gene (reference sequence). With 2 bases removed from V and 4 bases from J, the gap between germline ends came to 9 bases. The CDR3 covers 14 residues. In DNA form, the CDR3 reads TGTGCCAGTAGTATACGGAGGAGAGGAAACACCATATATTTT. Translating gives CASSIRRRGNTIYF.

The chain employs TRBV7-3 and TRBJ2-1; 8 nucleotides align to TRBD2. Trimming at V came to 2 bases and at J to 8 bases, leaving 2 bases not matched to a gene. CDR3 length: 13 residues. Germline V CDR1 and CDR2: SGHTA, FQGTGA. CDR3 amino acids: CASSLGTRYEQFF. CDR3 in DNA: TGTGCCAGCAGCTTAGGGACTAGATATGAGCAGTTCTTC.

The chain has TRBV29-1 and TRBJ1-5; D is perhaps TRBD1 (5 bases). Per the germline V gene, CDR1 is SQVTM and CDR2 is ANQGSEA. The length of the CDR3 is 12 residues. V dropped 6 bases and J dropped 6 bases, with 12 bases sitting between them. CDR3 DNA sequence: TGCAGCGTGGGGGACGGGTCTCAGCCCCAGCATTTT. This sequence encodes CSVGDGSQPQHF.

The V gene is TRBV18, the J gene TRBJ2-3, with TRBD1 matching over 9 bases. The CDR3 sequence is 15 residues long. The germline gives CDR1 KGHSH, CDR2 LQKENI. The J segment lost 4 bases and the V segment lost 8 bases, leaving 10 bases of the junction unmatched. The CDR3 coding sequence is TGTGCCAGCGCCCCGGGACAGGGCCTCCCAGATACGCAGTATTTT. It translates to CASAPGQGLPDTQYF.

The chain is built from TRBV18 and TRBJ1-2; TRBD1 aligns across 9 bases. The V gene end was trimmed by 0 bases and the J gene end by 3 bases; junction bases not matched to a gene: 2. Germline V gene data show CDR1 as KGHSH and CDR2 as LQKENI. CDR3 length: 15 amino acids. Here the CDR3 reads CASSPPGQGHYGYTF. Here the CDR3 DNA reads TGTGCCAGCTCACCACCGGGACAGGGACACTATGGCTACACCTTC.

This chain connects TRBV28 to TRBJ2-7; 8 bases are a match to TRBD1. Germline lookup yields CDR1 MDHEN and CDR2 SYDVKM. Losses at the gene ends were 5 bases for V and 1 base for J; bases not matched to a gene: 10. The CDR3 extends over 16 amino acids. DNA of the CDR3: TGTGCCAGCAGTGCCAGACAGGGGTCAGGTTCCTACGAGCAGTACTTC. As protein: CASSARQGSGSYEQYF. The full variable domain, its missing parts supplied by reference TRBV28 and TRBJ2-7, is DVKVTQSSRYLVKRTGEKVFLECVQDMDHENMFWYRQDPGLGLRLIYFSYDVKMKEKGDIPEGYSVSREKKERFSLILESASTNQTSMYLCASSARQGSGSYEQYFGPGTRLTVT.

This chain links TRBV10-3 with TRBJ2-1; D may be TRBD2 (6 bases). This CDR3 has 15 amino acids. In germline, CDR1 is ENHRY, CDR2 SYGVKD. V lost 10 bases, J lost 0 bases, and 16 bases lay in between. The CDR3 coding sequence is TGTGCCACCAACCGGCGGGGTTCCTCCTACAATGAGCAGTTCTTC. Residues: CATNRRGSSYNEQFF.

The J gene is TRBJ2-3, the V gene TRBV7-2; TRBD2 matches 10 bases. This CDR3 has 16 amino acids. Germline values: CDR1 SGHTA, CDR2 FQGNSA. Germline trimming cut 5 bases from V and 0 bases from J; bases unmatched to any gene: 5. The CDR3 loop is CASSIKAGGSTDTQYF. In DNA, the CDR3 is TGTGCCAGCAGCATCAAAGCGGGGGGGAGCACAGATACGCAGTATTTT.

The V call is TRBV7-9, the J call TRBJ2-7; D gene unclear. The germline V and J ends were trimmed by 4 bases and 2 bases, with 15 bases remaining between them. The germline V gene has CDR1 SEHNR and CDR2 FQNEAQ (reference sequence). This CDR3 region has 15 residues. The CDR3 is CASSYSLLAPYEQYF. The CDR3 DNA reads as TGTGCCAGCAGCTACTCCCTCCTGGCCCCCTACGAGCAGTACTTC. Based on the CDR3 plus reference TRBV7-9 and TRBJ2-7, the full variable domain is DTGVSQNPRHKITKRGQNVTFRCDPISEHNRLYWYRQTLGQGPEFLTYFQNEAQLEKSRLLSDRFSAERPKGSFSTLEIQRTEQGDSAMYLCASSYSLLAPYEQYFGPGTRLTVT.

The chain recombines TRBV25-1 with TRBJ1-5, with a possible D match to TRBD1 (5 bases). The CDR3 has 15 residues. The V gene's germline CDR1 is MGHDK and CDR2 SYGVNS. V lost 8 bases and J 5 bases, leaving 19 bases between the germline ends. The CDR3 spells CASGSVMGDYQPQHF. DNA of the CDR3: TGTGCCAGCGGGTCAGTGATGGGGGACTATCAGCCCCAGCATTTT.

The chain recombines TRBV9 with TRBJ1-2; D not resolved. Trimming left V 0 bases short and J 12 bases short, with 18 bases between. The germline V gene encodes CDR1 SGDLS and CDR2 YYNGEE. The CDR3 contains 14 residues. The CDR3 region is CASSVAAQGRLDTF. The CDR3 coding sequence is TGTGCCAGCAGCGTAGCTGCTCAAGGGCGACTCGACACCTTC.

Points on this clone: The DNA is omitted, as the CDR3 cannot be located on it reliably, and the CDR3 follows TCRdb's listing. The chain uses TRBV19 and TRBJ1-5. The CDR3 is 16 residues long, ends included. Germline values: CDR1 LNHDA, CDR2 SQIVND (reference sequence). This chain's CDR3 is CASTSGGDQSNQPQHF.

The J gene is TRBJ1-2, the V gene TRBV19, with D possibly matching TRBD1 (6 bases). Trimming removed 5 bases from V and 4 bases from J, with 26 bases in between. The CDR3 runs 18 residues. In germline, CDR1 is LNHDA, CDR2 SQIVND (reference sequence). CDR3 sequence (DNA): TGTGCCAGTAGTCCCAACAAACTGGCCAGGGGAGTATCCTATGGCTACACCTTC. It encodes CASSPNKLARGVSYGYTF.

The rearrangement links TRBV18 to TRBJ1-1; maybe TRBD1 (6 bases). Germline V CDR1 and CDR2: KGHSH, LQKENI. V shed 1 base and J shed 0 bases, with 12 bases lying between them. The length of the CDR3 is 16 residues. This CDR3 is CASSPLEGEVNTEAFF. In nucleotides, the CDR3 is TGTGCCAGCTCACCACTGGAGGGGGAGGTGAACACTGAAGCTTTCTTT.

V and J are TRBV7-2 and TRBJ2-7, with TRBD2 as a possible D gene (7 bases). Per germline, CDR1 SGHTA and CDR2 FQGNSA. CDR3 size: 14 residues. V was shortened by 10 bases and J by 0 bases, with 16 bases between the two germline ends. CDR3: CATQRGGASYEQYF. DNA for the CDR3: TGTGCCACCCAGAGGGGGGGGGCCTCCTACGAGCAGTACTTC.

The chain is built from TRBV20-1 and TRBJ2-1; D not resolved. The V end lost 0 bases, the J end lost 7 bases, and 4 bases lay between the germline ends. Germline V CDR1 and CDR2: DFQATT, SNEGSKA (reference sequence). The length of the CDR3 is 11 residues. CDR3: CSARDINEQFF. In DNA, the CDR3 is TGCAGTGCTAGAGATATAAATGAGCAGTTCTTC.